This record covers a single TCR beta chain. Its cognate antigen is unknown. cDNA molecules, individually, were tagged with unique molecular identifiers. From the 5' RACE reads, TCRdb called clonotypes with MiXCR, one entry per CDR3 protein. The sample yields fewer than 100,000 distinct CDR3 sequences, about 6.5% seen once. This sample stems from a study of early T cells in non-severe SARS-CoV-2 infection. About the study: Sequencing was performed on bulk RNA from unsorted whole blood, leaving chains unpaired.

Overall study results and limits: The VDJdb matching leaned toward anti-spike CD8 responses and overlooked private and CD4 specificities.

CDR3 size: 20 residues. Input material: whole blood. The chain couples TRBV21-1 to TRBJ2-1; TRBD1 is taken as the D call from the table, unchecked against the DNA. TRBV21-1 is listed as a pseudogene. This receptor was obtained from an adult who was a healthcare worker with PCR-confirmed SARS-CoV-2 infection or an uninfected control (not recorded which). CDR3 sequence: CASSTKGAEGPRTSYNEQFF. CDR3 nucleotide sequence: TGTGCCAGCAGCACCAAGGGGGCGGAAGGGCCACGCACCTCCTACAATGAGCAGTTCTTC.